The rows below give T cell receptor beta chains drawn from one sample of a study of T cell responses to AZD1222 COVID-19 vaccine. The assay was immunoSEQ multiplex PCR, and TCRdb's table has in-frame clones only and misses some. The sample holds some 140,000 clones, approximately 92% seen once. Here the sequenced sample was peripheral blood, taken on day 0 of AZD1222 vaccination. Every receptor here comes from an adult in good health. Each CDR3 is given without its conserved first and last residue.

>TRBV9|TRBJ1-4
ASSATQGANEKLF
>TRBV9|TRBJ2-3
ASSPGTAPSTDTQY
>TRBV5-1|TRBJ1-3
ASSLDSSNTIY
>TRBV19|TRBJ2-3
ASKMAGGTDTQY
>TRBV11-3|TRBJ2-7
ASSLGGSSSYEQY
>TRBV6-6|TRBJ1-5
ASSLNRDTYQPQH
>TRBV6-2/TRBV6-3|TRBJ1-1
TSSFWTGGNTEAF
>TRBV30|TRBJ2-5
AWSELAGGETQY
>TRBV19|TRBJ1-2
ASSPLGRTINYGYT
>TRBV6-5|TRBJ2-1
ASIPEAVAVEQF
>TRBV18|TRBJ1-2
ASSPGGNRWDYGYT
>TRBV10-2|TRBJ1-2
ASSESTGKVWGYT
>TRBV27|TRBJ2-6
ASSPRLSEYSGANVLT
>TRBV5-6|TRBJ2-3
ASSLVGRTDTQY
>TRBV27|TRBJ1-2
ASSLSRADYGYT
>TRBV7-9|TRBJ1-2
ASSRDEPYGYT
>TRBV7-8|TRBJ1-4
ASTRGGTGSNEKLF
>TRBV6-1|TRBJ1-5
ASSEAGSQGHRPQH
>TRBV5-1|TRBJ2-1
ASSLVAGGFDEQF
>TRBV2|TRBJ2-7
ASSQTSGGTRGTGEQY
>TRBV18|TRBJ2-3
ASSRIAGSDTQY
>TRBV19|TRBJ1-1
ASSHRDRANTEAF
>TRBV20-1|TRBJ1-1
SASLWTANTEAF
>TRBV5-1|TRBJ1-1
ASSLARGVGAF